A single sample is the source of the 3 T cell receptor beta chains below, sequenced in a study of cytomegalovirus exposure and HLA in healthy donors. PCR was performed using 60 Vbeta and 13 Jbeta primers. Repertoires were generated with immunoSEQ multiplex PCR, while TCRdb's copy carries only in-frame clones and drops some. The sample includes around 150,000 clones, approximately 83% of them seen just once. Material: PBMCs. Every receptor here comes from a man aged 40-49 years in good health and CMV-seropositive.

The V gene is TRBV5-4, the J gene TRBJ2-3; D unresolved. The CDR3 extends over 15 amino acids. Trimming shortened V by 4 bases and J by 1 base, and 13 bases separated the two germline ends. Germline lookup yields CDR1 SGHNT and CDR2 YYREEE (reference sequence). This chain's CDR3 is CASSQWRSGTDTQYF. Here the CDR3 DNA reads TGTGCCAGCAGCCAGTGGCGGAGCGGCACAGATACGCAGTATTTT.

The chain employs TRBV9 and TRBJ2-5, with TRBD1 identical over 8 bases. This CDR3 region has 16 residues. Unmatched junction bases numbered 11, after V lost 3 bases and J lost 4 bases. The germline V gene has CDR1 SGDLS and CDR2 YYNGEE. The CDR3: CASSDPRTGLLETQYF. The CDR3, as DNA: TGTGCCAGCAGCGACCCCAGGACAGGGCTTTTAGAGACCCAGTACTTC.

The gene calls are TRBV6-5 and TRBJ1-4; D is unresolved. CDR3 length equals 14 residues. Germline CDR1 MNHEY, CDR2 SVGAGI. V was shortened by 5 bases and J by 8 bases, with 15 bases between the two germline ends. CDR3 in DNA: TGTGCCAGCAGTCCGGGGAGAAGGCAAGAAAAACTGTTTTTT. It translates to CASSPGRRQEKLFF.